The T cell receptor beta chain under discussion was sequenced for a study of control samples from healthy donors and cancer patients. Germline assignment: CDR1 MNHNY and CDR2 SVGAGI (reference sequence). CDR3 length equals 16 residues. V trimming: 5 bases; J trimming: 6 bases; junction bases outside the gene matches: 15. The data were produced by immunoSEQ multiplex PCR, yet TCRdb's version contains in-frame clones alone and is incomplete. Seen here are tens of thousands of clones, roughly 90% observed once, and the top ten hold under 15%. The sequence derives from a woman in her seventies in good health. The chain joins TRBV6-6 to TRBJ1-2, with 7 bases matching TRBD1. Material for sequencing was blood. DNA for the CDR3: TGTGCCAGCAGTCGACAGGGACCTATTAAGGAGAATGGCTACACCTTC. It codes for CASSRQGPIKENGYTF.